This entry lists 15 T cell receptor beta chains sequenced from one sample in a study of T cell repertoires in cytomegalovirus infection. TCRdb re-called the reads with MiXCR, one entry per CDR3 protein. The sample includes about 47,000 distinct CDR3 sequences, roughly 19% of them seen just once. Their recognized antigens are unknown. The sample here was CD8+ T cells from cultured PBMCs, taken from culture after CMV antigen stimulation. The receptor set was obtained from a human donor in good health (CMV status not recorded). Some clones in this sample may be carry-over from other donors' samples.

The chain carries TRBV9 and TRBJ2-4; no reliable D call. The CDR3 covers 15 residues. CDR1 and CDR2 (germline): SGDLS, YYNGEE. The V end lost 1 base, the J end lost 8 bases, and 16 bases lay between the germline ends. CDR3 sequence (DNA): TGTGCCAGCAGCGTAAACTCCGGGCCCCTGGACATTCAGTACTTC. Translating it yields CASSVNSGPLDIQYF.

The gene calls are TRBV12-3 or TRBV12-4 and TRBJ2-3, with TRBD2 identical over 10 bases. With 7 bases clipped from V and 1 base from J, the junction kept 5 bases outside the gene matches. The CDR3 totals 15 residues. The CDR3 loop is CASTLLAGGTDTQYF. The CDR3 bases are TGTGCCAGCACCCTCCTAGCGGGGGGCACAGATACGCAGTATTTT.

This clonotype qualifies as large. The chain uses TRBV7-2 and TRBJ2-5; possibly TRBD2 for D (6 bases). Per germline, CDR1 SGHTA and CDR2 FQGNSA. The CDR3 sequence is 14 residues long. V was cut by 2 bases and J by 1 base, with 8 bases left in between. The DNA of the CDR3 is TGTGCCAGCAGCTTACTAGCGATCCAAGAGACCCAGTACTTC. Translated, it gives CASSLLAIQETQYF.

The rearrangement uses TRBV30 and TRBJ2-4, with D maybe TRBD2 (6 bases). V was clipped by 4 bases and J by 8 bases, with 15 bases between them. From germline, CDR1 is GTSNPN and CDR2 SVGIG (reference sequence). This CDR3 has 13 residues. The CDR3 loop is CAWTLGGSDIQYF. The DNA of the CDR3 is TGTGCCTGGACCTTGGGGGGTTCGGACATTCAGTACTTC.

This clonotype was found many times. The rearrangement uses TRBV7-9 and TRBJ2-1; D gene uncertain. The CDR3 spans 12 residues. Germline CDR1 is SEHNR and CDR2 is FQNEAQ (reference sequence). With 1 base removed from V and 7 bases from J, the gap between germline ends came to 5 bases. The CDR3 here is CASSLGVNEQFF. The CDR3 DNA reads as TGTGCCAGCAGCTTAGGGGTGAATGAGCAGTTCTTC.

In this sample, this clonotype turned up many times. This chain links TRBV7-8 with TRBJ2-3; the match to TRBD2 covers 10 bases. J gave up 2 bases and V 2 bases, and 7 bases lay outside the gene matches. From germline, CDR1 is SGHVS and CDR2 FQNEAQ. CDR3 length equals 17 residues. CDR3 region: CASSLRVAGGTTDTQYF. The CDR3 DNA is TGTGCCAGCAGCTTAAGGGTAGCGGGAGGAACCACAGATACGCAGTATTTT.

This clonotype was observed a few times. CDR3: CASSPAGGTSEAFF. As DNA, the CDR3 is TGTGCCAGCAGCCCAGCGGGGGGGACATCCGAAGCTTTCTTT. The J gene is TRBJ1-1, the V gene TRBV7-6; D perhaps matches TRBD1 (6 bases). The V gene's germline CDR1 is SGHVS and CDR2 FNYEAQ. Trimming took off 5 bases at V and 8 bases at J, with 18 bases between the two ends. The CDR3 contains 14 residues.

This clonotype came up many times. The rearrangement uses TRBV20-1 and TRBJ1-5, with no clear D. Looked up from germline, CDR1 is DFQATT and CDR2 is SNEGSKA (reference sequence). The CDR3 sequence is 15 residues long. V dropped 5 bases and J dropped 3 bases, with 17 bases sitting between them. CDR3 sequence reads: CSAPPGLGYNQPQHF. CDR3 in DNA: TGCAGTGCTCCCCCCGGTTTGGGGTACAATCAGCCCCAGCATTTT.

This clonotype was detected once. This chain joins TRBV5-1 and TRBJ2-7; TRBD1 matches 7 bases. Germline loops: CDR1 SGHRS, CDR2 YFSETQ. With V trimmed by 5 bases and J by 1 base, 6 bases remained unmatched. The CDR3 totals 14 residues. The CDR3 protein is CASRAGTESYEQYF. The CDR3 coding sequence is TGCGCCAGCAGAGCCGGGACAGAGTCCTACGAGCAGTACTTC.

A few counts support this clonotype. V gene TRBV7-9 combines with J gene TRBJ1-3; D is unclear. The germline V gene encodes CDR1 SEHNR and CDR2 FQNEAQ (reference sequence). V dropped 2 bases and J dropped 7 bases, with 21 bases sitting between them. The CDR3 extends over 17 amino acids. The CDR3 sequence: CASSLNTPGVPGNTIYF. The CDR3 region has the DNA TGTGCCAGCAGCTTAAATACTCCCGGGGTCCCCGGGAACACCATATATTTT.

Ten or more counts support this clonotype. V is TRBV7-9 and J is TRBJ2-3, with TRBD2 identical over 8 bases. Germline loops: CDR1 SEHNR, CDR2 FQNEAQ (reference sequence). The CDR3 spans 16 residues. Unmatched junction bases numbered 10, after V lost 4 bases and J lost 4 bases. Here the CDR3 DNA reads TGTGCCAGCAGCTCCTCTACTAGCGGTGACCCAGATACGCAGTATTTT. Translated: CASSSSTSGDPDTQYF.

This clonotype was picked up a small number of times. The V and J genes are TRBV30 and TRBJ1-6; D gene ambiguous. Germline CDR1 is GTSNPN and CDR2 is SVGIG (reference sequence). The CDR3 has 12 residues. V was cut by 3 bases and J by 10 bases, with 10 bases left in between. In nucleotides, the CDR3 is TGTGCCTGGAGGTCGGGAATCTCACCCCTCCACTTT. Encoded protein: CAWRSGISPLHF.

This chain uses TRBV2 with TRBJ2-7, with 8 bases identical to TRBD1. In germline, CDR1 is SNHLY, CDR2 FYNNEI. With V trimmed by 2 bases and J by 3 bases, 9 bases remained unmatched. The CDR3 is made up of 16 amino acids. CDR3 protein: CASSERGQGDIYEQYF. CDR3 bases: TGTGCCAGCAGTGAAAGAGGACAGGGAGATATCTACGAGCAGTACTTC.

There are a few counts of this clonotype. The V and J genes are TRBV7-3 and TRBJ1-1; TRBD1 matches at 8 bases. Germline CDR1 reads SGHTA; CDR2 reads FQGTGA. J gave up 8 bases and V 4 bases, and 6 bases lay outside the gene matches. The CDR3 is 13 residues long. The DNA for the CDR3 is TGTGCCAGCAGCTCTAAACAGGGGGGCGAAGCTTTCTTT. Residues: CASSSKQGGEAFF.

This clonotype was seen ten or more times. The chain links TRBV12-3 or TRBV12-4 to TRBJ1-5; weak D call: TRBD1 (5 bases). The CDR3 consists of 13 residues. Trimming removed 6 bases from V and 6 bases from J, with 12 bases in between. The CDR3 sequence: CASRSPGGQPQHF. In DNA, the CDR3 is TGTGCCAGCAGGTCTCCGGGGGGTCAGCCCCAGCATTTT.